This T cell receptor (beta chain) comes out of a study of blood T cells in healthy people across ages. Germline CDR1 and CDR2: MGHRA and YSYEKL. The length of the CDR3 is 16 residues. V lost 2 bases to trimming and J lost 4 bases; unmatched junction nucleotides: 8. It was with a sample-barcoded 5' primer and a J-beta primer mix that a second PCR of roughly 7 to 12 cycles was run. A template-switch adaptor with 12 random nucleotides tagged each cDNA molecule. TCRdb ran MiXCR on the 5' RACE reads and lists one entry per CDR3 protein. The repertoire includes under 1,100,000 distinct CDR3 sequences, around 27% of them detected once, and 0.65% to 0.95% sits in the top ten. Every sample had a minimum of 6 million PBMCs isolated. This same sample was also taken into another study, of T cells of mothers and their children. That report notes: All donors were healthy and Caucasian; they were three mothers and their six children. In related and unrelated pairs alike, thymic selection shapes TCR recombination output, with inherited differences minor.

This TCR derives from a girl aged 2 to 9 in good health. The sample consisted of blood. The V and J genes are TRBV4-1 and TRBJ2-7; 10 nucleotides match TRBD1. The CDR3 spells CASSQPPGQGMYEQYF. The CDR3 DNA sequence: TGCGCCAGCAGCCAACCACCGGGACAGGGGATGTACGAGCAGTACTTC.